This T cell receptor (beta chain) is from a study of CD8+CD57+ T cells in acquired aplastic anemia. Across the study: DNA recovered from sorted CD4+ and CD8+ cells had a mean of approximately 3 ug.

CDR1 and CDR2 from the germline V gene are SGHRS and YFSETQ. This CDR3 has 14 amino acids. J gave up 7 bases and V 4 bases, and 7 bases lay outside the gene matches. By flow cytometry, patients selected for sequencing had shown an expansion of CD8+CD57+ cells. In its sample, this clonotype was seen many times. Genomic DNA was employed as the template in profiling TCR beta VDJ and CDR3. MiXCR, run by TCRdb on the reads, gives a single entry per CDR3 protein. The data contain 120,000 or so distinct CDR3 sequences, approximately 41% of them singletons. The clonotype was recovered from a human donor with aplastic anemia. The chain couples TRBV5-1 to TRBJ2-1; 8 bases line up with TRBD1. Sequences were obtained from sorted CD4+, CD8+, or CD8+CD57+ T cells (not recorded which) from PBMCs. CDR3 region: CASSLGQASNEQFF. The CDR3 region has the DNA TGCGCCAGCAGCCTGGGACAGGCTAGTAATGAGCAGTTCTTC.